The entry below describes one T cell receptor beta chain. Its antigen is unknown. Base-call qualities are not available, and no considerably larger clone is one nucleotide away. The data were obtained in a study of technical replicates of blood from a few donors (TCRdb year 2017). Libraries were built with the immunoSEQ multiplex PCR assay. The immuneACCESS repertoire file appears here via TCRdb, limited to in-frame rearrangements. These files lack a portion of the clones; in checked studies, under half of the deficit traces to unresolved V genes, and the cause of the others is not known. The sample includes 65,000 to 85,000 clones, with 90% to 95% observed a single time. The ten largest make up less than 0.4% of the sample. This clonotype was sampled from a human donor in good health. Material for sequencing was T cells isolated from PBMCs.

The CDR3 protein: CASIGSREGRGTQYF. The bases are TGTGCCAGCATAGGAAGTCGGGAGGGCCGCGGTACGCAGTATTTT. The chain was built from TRBV2 and TRBJ2-3, and 8 bases in between align with TRBD2. Trimming leaves V shorter by 7 bases and J shorter by 8 bases, with the junction holding 14 bases beyond the gene matches. The cysteine opens and the phenylalanine closes a CDR3 of 15 amino acids. The entry retains the CDR3 DNA only, 45 bases that are in frame from base 1. Via the germline V gene, CDR1 is SNHLY and CDR2 FYNNEI.